These 32 T cell receptor beta chains were sequenced from one sample in a study of cytomegalovirus exposure and HLA in healthy donors. This PCR relied on a set of 60 Vbeta primers and 13 Jbeta primers. TCRdb's copy holds only in-frame clones and misses some; the assay was immunoSEQ multiplex PCR. The sample lists 130,000 to 150,000 clones, about three quarters occurring once. The sequencing sample was made of PBMCs. These receptors all come from a human donor in good health.

This clone was seen more than once but under ten times. For the CDR3, the DNA is TGTGCCAGCAGCTTGGACAGGGAAGAGACCCAGTACTTC. Amino acid sequence: CASSLDREETQYF. The chain recombines TRBV5-4 with TRBJ2-5; possible D gene TRBD1, 6 bases. This CDR3 spans 13 amino acids. V dropped 0 bases and J dropped 3 bases, with 6 bases sitting between them. The germline gives CDR1 SGHNT, CDR2 YYREEE (reference sequence). Full variable domain (remainder filled in from reference TRBV5-4 and TRBJ2-5): ETGVTQSPTHLIKTRGQQVTLRCSSQSGHNTVSWYQQALGQGPQFIFQYYREEENGRGNFPPRFSGLQFPNYSSELNVNALELDDSALYLCASSLDREETQYFGPGTRLLVL.

V gene TRBV6-1 combines with J gene TRBJ1-2; the match to TRBD1 covers 10 bases. Germline V CDR1 and CDR2: MNHNS, SASEGT. Losses at the gene ends were 6 bases for V and 2 bases for J; bases not matched to a gene: 3. This CDR3 has 14 amino acids. The CDR3 is CASSTTGGNYGYTF. The CDR3 DNA follows: TGTGCCAGCAGCACGACAGGGGGCAACTATGGCTACACCTTC.

This chain connects TRBV5-1 to TRBJ1-5; a possible D gene is TRBD1 (5 bases). V lost 3 bases and J 4 bases, leaving 8 bases between the germline ends. Germline CDR1 reads SGHRS; CDR2 reads YFSETQ. The length of the CDR3 is 13 residues. CDR3 DNA sequence: TGCGCCAGCAGCTGGGACTGGAATCAGCCCCAGCATTTT. Its protein is CASSWDWNQPQHF.

This clone was seen more than once but under ten times. The chain carries TRBV5-6 and TRBJ1-2; TRBD1 is a possible D gene (5 bases). V was cut by 3 bases and J by 2 bases, with 8 bases left in between. This CDR3 has 13 amino acids. Germline CDR1 SGHDT, CDR2 YYEEEE. The CDR3 region is CASSYGGNYGYTF. In DNA form, the CDR3 reads TGTGCCAGCAGCTACGGGGGGAACTATGGCTACACCTTC.

Comments on this clone: The same CDR3 can be traced to other DNA sequences in this sample. V usage is TRBV5-4 and J usage is TRBJ2-7, with 13 nucleotides matching TRBD2. In germline, CDR1 is SGHNT, CDR2 YYREEE (reference sequence). This CDR3 is built from 15 residues. V shed 0 bases, J shed 3 bases, and the junction held 0 bases outside the gene matches. In DNA form, the CDR3 reads TGTGCCAGCAGCTTGGGACTAGCGGGGGGCTACGAGCAGTACTTC. Protein: CASSLGLAGGYEQYF.

A few counts support this clone. The chain recombines TRBV10-3 with TRBJ2-3; TRBD2 matches at 11 bases. Germline values: CDR1 ENHRY, CDR2 SYGVKD. V lost 7 bases, J lost 5 bases, and 8 bases stayed unmatched. This CDR3 has 15 amino acids. CDR3 in DNA: TGTGCCATCATGCCGACTAGCGGGACGGGAGATACGCAGTATTTT. It specifies CAIMPTSGTGDTQYF.

The chain combines TRBV10-3 with TRBJ2-5; D is unresolved. Germline V gene lookup returns CDR1 ENHRY and CDR2 SYGVKD. The CDR3 runs 13 residues. The V end was cut by 2 bases, the J end by 0 bases, with 4 bases between. CDR3 sequence: CAISETNQETQYF. CDR3 nucleotides: TGTGCCATCAGTGAGACTAACCAAGAGACCCAGTACTTC.

The chain uses TRBV5-4 and TRBJ2-5; 9 bases are a match to TRBD2. From germline, CDR1 is SGHNT and CDR2 YYREEE (reference sequence). The J segment lost 5 bases and the V segment lost 0 bases, leaving 5 bases of the junction unmatched. The CDR3 totals 15 residues. CDR3 nucleotide sequence: TGTGCCAGCAGCTTGGGCGGGAGGGCCAGGGAGACCCAGTACTTC. Translating gives CASSLGGRARETQYF.

Comment on this clone: The junction and the germline gene differ at one end; a read error may be behind it. This chain uses TRBV7-7 with TRBJ2-7, with TRBD2 identical over 8 bases. The CDR3 is 14 residues long. CDR1 is SSHAT and CDR2 is FNYEAQ in the germline V gene (reference sequence). This CDR3 is CASSLAAGAYEQYF. CDR3 bases: TGTGCTAGCAGCTTAGCAGCGGGAGCCTACGAGCAGTACTTC.

This CDR3 is CASSQGYAGNTIYF. The CDR3 coding sequence is TGTGCCAGCAGCCAGGGGTACGCTGGAAACACCATATATTTT. The chain links TRBV7-9 to TRBJ1-3; tentatively, D is TRBD1 (6 bases). There are 14 residues in the CDR3. Germline V gives CDR1 SEHNR, CDR2 FQNEAQ (reference sequence). Trimming left V 5 bases short and J 2 bases short, with 10 bases between.

The chain recombines TRBV7-2 with TRBJ2-1; D possibly corresponds to TRBD2 (5 bases). The CDR3 is 14 residues long. The V gene's germline CDR1 is SGHTA and CDR2 FQGNSA. Trimming removed 1 base at V and 5 bases at J, with 9 bases between. CDR3 sequence (DNA): TGTGCCAGCAGCTTAGTGGTGGGAGACAATGAGCAGTTCTTC. Its protein is CASSLVVGDNEQFF.

The chain has TRBV11-2 and TRBJ2-1, with 9 bases fitting TRBD2. With V trimmed by 4 bases and J by 3 bases, 7 bases remained unmatched. Germline V gives CDR1 SGHAT, CDR2 FQNNGV. This CDR3 region has 16 residues. CDR3 residues: CASSSPGTSLYNEQFF. The CDR3 DNA sequence: TGTGCCAGCAGCTCCCCCGGGACTAGCCTCTACAATGAGCAGTTCTTC.

The chain carries TRBV6-5 and TRBJ2-5; TRBD2 matches at 8 bases. This CDR3 comprises 14 residues. With 6 bases clipped from V and 0 bases from J, the junction kept 3 bases outside the gene matches. In germline, CDR1 is MNHEY, CDR2 SVGAGI. Here the CDR3 DNA reads TGTGCCAGCAGACGAGCGGGGGACCAAGAGACCCAGTACTTC. It codes for CASRRAGDQETQYF.

V gene TRBV30 combines with J gene TRBJ2-2; D may be TRBD2 (5 bases). CDR1 and CDR2 from the germline V gene are GTSNPN and SVGIG (reference sequence). The CDR3 loop spans 12 amino acids. V was shortened by 0 bases and J by 6 bases, with 5 bases between the two germline ends. The CDR3 here is CAWSVLAGELFF. CDR3 sequence (DNA): TGTGCCTGGAGTGTACTAGCCGGGGAGCTGTTTTTT.

The table lists this clone with a count of one. This chain links TRBV19 with TRBJ2-1; D ambiguous. The CDR3 totals 14 residues. The germline gives CDR1 LNHDA, CDR2 SQIVND (reference sequence). The ends were cut back, 6 bases at V and 2 bases at J, with 11 bases in the middle. CDR3 sequence: CASRPLAAYNEQFF. CDR3 DNA: TGTGCCAGTAGGCCTTTAGCCGCCTACAATGAGCAGTTCTTC. The entire variable domain, with the rest obtained from reference TRBV19 and TRBJ2-1, is as follows: DGGITQSPKYLFRKEGQNVTLSCEQNLNHDAMYWYRQDPGQGLRLIYYSQIVNDFQKGDIAEGYSVSREKKESFPLTVTSAQKNPTAFYLCASRPLAAYNEQFFGPGTRLTVL.

The chain employs TRBV6-6 and TRBJ2-5; no clear D gene. The germline V gene has CDR1 MNHNY and CDR2 SVGAGI (reference sequence). The V end lost 0 bases, the J end lost 2 bases, and 4 bases lay between the germline ends. CDR3 length: 13 residues. The CDR3 sequence: CASSYSSQETQYF. Written as DNA, the CDR3 is TGTGCCAGCAGTTACTCGAGTCAAGAGACCCAGTACTTC.

The gene calls are TRBV7-3 and TRBJ2-7, with D possibly being TRBD2 (6 bases). The V gene's germline CDR1 is SGHTA and CDR2 FQGTGA. CDR3 size: 14 residues. The ends were cut back, 5 bases at V and 7 bases at J, with 18 bases in the middle. As DNA, the CDR3 is TGTGCCAGCAGCCCCACCGGGGGTAAGCGAGAGCAGTACTTC. It codes for CASSPTGGKREQYF.

V gene TRBV6-1 combines with J gene TRBJ2-5, with a tentative D call TRBD2 (6 bases). With 1 base removed from V and 6 bases from J, the gap between germline ends came to 12 bases. The V gene's germline CDR1 is MNHNS and CDR2 SASEGT. The CDR3 loop spans 14 amino acids. CDR3 nucleotides: TGTGCCAGCAGTGAAGGCGTGGCGGGGCAGACCCAGTACTTC. Translating gives CASSEGVAGQTQYF.

The CDR3 nucleotides are TGTGCCAGCGGACTTGTTTATAACACTGAAGCTTTCTTT. Protein: CASGLVYNTEAFF. This chain joins TRBV28 and TRBJ1-1; D is unclear. V lost 8 bases to trimming and J lost 2 bases, with 12 bases between them. CDR1 is MDHEN, CDR2 SYDVKM, per germline. This CDR3 is built from 13 residues. The whole variable domain, remainder taken from reference TRBV28 and TRBJ1-1, is DVKVTQSSRYLVKRTGEKVFLECVQDMDHENMFWYRQDPGLGLRLIYFSYDVKMKEKGDIPEGYSVSREKKERFSLILESASTNQTSMYLCASGLVYNTEAFFGQGTRLTVV.

The rearrangement links TRBV7-2 to TRBJ1-2, with 7 bases that match TRBD1. Germline-derived CDR1 and CDR2 are SGHTA and FQGNSA. J gave up 7 bases and V 8 bases, and 16 bases lay outside the gene matches. The CDR3 spans 15 residues. CDR3 residues: CASRSSPAGGLGYTF. CDR3 bases: TGTGCCAGCCGATCATCCCCGGCAGGGGGTCTTGGCTACACCTTC.

The chain recombines TRBV7-2 with TRBJ1-1; 9 nucleotides align to TRBD1. This CDR3 is 19 amino acids long. Germline V lookup: CDR1 SGHTA, CDR2 FQGNSA. The V segment lost 9 bases and the J segment 1 base; nucleotides outside the gene matches: 21. CDR3 coding DNA: TGTGCCAGAGAGGGGATAAGCGGGGCCTCGGGACAGGGGAACACTGAAGCTTTCTTT. Residues: CAREGISGASGQGNTEAFF. Variable domain in full (rest from reference TRBV7-2 and TRBJ1-1): GAGVSQSPSNKVTEKGKDVELRCDPISGHTALYWYRQSLGQGLEFLIYFQGNSAPDKSGLPSDRFSAERTGGSVSTLTIQRTQQEDSAVYLCAREGISGASGQGNTEAFFGQGTRLTVV.

This chain connects TRBV5-1 to TRBJ2-7; 7 bases align to TRBD1. Per germline, CDR1 SGHRS and CDR2 YFSETQ. The CDR3 extends over 14 amino acids. V dropped 5 bases and J dropped 4; count of bases not matched to a gene: 9. The DNA for the CDR3 is TGCGCCAGCAGGGACCGGGACAGAGCTTACGAGCAGTACTTC. This gives the protein CASRDRDRAYEQYF.

This rearrangement joins TRBV6-1 to TRBJ1-1; D might be TRBD1 (6 bases). V was cut by 6 bases and J by 1 base, with 6 bases left in between. Germline CDR1 and CDR2: MNHNS and SASEGT. The CDR3 runs 12 residues. CDR3 in amino acids: CASRTGNTEAFF. As DNA, the CDR3 is TGTGCCAGCAGGACAGGGAACACTGAAGCTTTCTTT.

This chain joins TRBV10-1 and TRBJ2-3, with TRBD2 as a possible D gene (5 bases). This CDR3 has 14 amino acids. Trimming left V 3 bases short and J 4 bases short, with 11 bases between. CDR1 is WNHNN and CDR2 is SYGVQD in the germline V gene (reference sequence). In DNA form, the CDR3 reads TGCGCCAGCAGTGAAAGTAGCGACGCAGATACGCAGTATTTT. It is translated as CASSESSDADTQYF.

This clone was counted once. The genes are TRBV7-8 and TRBJ2-5, with D tentatively TRBD1 (6 bases). The CDR3 is 16 residues long. Germline CDR1 SGHVS, CDR2 FQNEAQ. The V end lost 6 bases, the J end lost 0 bases, and 17 bases lay between the germline ends. CDR3 residues: CASRPLQGPYQETQYF. For the CDR3, the DNA is TGTGCCAGCAGACCTTTACAGGGCCCGTACCAAGAGACCCAGTACTTC.

The chain combines TRBV10-2 with TRBJ2-7, with 12 bases aligning to TRBD2. The CDR3 is made up of 17 amino acids. The trim removed 2 bases at V and 7 bases at J, leaving 12 bases unmatched. Germline values: CDR1 WSHSY, CDR2 SAAADI. The CDR3 DNA reads as TGCGCCAGCAGTGAGCCAACGACTAGCGGGAGATCGTGGGAGCAGTACTTC. Translating gives CASSEPTTSGRSWEQYF.

This clone was picked up a small number of times. The V gene is TRBV2, the J gene TRBJ2-1, with 13 bases aligning to TRBD2. V trimming: 8 bases; J trimming: 6 bases; junction bases outside the gene matches: 1. From germline, CDR1 is SNHLY and CDR2 FYNNEI. The CDR3 is 13 residues long. CDR3 nucleotide sequence: TGTGCCAGCGGGACTAGCGGGATCAATGAGCAGTTCTTC. Protein sequence: CASGTSGINEQFF.

The genes are TRBV7-2 and TRBJ1-2; D perhaps matches TRBD1 (5 bases). Germline assignment: CDR1 SGHTA and CDR2 FQGNSA. This CDR3 contains 13 residues. V was shortened by 6 bases and J by 0 bases, with 8 bases between the two germline ends. In DNA form, the CDR3 reads TGTGCCAGCAGAGACAGTACTAACTATGGCTACACCTTC. As protein: CASRDSTNYGYTF. Drawing the rest from reference TRBV7-2 and TRBJ1-2, the complete variable domain is GAGVSQSPSNKVTEKGKDVELRCDPISGHTALYWYRQSLGQGLEFLIYFQGNSAPDKSGLPSDRFSAERTGGSVSTLTIQRTQQEDSAVYLCASRDSTNYGYTFGSGTRLTVV.

V is TRBV19 and J is TRBJ2-3; D possibly corresponds to TRBD1 (6 bases). Trimming removed 7 bases from V and 2 bases from J, with 10 bases in between. Germline V lookup: CDR1 LNHDA, CDR2 SQIVND (reference sequence). The CDR3 has 13 amino acids. The CDR3 DNA reads as TGTGCCAGTACTACAGGGTCCACAGATACGCAGTATTTT. Translation: CASTTGSTDTQYF.

The chain links TRBV6-5 to TRBJ1-1; D gene uncertain. This CDR3 has 15 amino acids. Germline V gene data show CDR1 as MNHEY and CDR2 as SVGAGI. Trimming took 0 bases from V and 5 from J, leaving 13 bases between them. CDR3 DNA: TGTGCCAGCAGTTACTCGAGGGCTCTGGGGACTGAAGCTTTCTTT. Its translation is CASSYSRALGTEAFF.

The rearrangement uses TRBV5-1 and TRBJ2-3; D is uncertain. The CDR3 consists of 14 residues. The V and J ends lost 5 bases and 2 bases respectively, with 12 bases between them. Germline CDR1 and CDR2: SGHRS and YFSETQ. In nucleotides, the CDR3 is TGCGCCAGCAGTAGAGAGAGCCCCACAGATACGCAGTATTTT. It translates to CASSRESPTDTQYF.

The chain has TRBV7-2 and TRBJ2-1; TRBD2 agrees at 9 bases. The V and J ends lost 2 bases and 0 bases, in that order; junction bases with no gene match: 8. CDR3 length: 18 amino acids. Looked up from germline, CDR1 is SGHTA and CDR2 is FQGNSA. The CDR3: CASSLKYSGGGSYNEQFF. The CDR3 region has the DNA TGTGCCAGCAGCTTAAAGTATAGCGGGGGTGGCTCCTACAATGAGCAGTTCTTC.